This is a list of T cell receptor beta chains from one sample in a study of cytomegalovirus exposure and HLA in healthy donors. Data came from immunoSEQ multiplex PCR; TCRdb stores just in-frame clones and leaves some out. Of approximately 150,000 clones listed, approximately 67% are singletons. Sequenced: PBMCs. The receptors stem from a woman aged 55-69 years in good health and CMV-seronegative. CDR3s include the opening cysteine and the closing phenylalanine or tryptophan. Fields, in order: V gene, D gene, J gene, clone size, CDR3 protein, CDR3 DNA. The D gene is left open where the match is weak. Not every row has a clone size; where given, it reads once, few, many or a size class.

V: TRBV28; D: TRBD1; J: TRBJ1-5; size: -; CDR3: CASSPGTGEQPQHF; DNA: TGTGCCAGCAGCCCCGGGACAGGGGAGCAGCCCCAGCATTTT
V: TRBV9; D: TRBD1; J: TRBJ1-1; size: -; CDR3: CASSAGTGTGDTEAFF; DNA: TGTGCCAGCAGCGCGGGCACGGGGACAGGGGATACTGAAGCTTTCTTT
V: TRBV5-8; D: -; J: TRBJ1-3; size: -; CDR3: CASSLAQGYSDGNTIYF; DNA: TGTGCCAGCAGCTTGGCCCAGGGTTACAGCGATGGAAACACCATATATTTT
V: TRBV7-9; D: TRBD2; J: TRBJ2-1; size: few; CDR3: CASSRGTSGGADEQFF; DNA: TGTGCCAGCAGCCGCGGGACTAGCGGGGGGGCAGATGAGCAGTTCTTC
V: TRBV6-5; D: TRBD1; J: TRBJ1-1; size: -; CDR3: CASRNTGGTEAFF; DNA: TGTGCCAGCAGAAATACAGGGGGCACTGAAGCTTTCTTT
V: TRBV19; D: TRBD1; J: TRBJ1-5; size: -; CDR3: CASTDRGYQPQHF; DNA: TGTGCCAGTACTGACAGGGGGTATCAGCCCCAGCATTTT
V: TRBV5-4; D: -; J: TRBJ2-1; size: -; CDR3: CASSLGGPAQNEQFF; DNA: TGTGCCAGCAGCTTGGGGGGCCCGGCGCAGAATGAGCAGTTCTTC
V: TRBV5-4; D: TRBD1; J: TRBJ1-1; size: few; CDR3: CASKGQVGTEAFF; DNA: TGTGCCAGCAAAGGACAGGTGGGCACTGAAGCTTTCTTT
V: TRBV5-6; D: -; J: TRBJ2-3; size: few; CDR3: CASSLTGSAQYF; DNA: TGTGCCAGCAGCTTGACCGGGTCAGCGCAGTATTTT
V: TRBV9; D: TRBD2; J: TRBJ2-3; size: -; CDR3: CASSTKWAGVGNTQYF; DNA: TGTGCCAGCAGCACCAAATGGGCGGGAGTAGGAAATACGCAGTATTTT
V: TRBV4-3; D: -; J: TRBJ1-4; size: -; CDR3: CASSPQYGDEKLFF; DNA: TGCGCCAGCAGCCCCCAATACGGGGATGAAAAACTGTTTTTT
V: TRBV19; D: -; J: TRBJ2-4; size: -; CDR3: CASSIMGLGIQYF; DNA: TGTGCCAGTAGTATAATGGGCCTGGGCATTCAGTACTTC
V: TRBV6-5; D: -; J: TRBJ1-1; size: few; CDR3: CASSDGVEGTEAFF; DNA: TGTGCCAGCAGTGACGGGGTCGAGGGCACTGAAGCTTTCTTT
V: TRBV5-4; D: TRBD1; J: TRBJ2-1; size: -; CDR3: CASSSNRGLFDEQFF; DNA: TGTGCCAGCAGCTCGAACAGGGGGTTATTCGATGAGCAGTTCTTC
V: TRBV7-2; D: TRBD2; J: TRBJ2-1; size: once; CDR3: CASSLAVSGGSYNEQFF; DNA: TGTGCCAGCAGCTTAGCTGTTAGCGGGGGATCCTACAATGAGCAGTTCTTC
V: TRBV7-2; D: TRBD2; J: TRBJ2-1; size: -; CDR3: CASSSPRGGPHNEQFF; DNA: TGTGCCAGCAGCTCACCTCGGGGGGGGCCACACAATGAGCAGTTCTTC
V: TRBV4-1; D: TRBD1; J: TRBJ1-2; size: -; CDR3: CASSSYQGARGYTF; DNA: TGCGCCAGCAGCTCGTATCAGGGGGCGCGGGGCTACACCTTC
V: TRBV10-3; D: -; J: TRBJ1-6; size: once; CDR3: CAIGLPGSSPLHF; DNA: TGTGCCATCGGGCTCCCCGGGAGTTCACCCCTCCACTTT
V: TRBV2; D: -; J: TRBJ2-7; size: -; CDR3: CASSVISSYEQYF; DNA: TGTGCCAGCAGTGTGATCTCCTCCTACGAGCAGTACTTC
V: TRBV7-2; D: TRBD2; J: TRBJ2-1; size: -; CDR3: CASSSSGGNEQFF; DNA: TGTGCCAGCAGCTCTAGCGGGGGCAATGAGCAGTTCTTC
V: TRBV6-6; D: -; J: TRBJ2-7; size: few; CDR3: CASSYNRDFGEQYF; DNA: TGTGCCAGCAGTTACAACAGGGATTTCGGCGAGCAGTACTTC
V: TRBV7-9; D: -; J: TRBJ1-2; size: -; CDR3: CASSPDRNGYTF; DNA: TGTGCCAGCAGCCCTGACAGGAATGGCTACACCTTC
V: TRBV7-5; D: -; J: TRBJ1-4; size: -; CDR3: CVRSSRRSGTFF; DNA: TGTGTCAGAAGCTCTAGACGGAGCGGGACGTTTTTT
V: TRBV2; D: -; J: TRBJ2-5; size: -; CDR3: CASAGIEETQYF; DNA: TGTGCCAGCGCCGGGATTGAAGAGACCCAGTACTTC
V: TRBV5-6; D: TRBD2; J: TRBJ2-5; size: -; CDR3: CASSLLALGLVGETQYF; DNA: TGTGCCAGCAGCTTGCTTGCTTTGGGACTAGTGGGGGAGACCCAGTACTTC
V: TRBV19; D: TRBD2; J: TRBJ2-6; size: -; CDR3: CASSFLFGSGRSSGANVLTF; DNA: TGTGCCAGTAGTTTCCTCTTTGGTAGCGGGAGGTCATCTGGGGCCAACGTCCTGACTTTC
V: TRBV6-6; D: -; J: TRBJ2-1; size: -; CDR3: CASTNGGNNEQFF; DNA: TGTGCCAGCACTAACGGGGGTAATAATGAGCAGTTCTTC
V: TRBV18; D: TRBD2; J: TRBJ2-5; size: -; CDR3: CASSPRTSGTQETQYF; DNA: TGTGCCAGCTCACCAAGGACTAGCGGGACCCAAGAGACCCAGTACTTC
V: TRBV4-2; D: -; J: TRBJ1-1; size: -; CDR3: CASSQEPGLDTEAFF; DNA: TGTGCCAGCAGCCAAGAACCAGGGTTGGACACTGAAGCTTTCTTT
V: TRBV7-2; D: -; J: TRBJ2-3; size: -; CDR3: CASSAGGGTQGGTQYF; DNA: TGTGCCAGCAGCGCCGGGGGTGGGACCCAGGGAGGTACGCAGTATTTT
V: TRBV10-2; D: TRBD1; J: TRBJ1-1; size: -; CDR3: CASSLQGANTEAFF; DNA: TGCGCCAGCAGTTTACAGGGGGCGAACACTGAAGCTTTCTTT
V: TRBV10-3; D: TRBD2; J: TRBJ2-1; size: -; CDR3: CAISDGRLAGNEQFF; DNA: TGTGCCATCAGTGATGGTCGACTAGCGGGCAATGAGCAGTTCTTC
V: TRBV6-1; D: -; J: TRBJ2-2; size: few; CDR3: CASSDVRGTGELFF; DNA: TGTGCCAGCAGTGATGTACGGGGTACCGGGGAGCTGTTTTTT
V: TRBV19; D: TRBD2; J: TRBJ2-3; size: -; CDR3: CASSIGGSLTDTQYF; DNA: TGTGCCAGTAGTATTGGCGGGAGTCTTACAGATACGCAGTATTTT
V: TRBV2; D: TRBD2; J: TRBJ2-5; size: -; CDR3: CASSDGNLAGVETQYF; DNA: TGTGCCAGCAGCGACGGGAATCTAGCGGGAGTTGAGACCCAGTACTTC
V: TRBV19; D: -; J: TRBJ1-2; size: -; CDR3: CASSIGVGRVHYGYTF; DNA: TGTGCCAGTAGTATAGGCGTTGGCAGGGTTCACTATGGCTACACCTTC
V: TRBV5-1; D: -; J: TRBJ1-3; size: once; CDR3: CASSLGGIGNTIYF; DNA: TGCGCCAGCAGCTTGGGAGGGATTGGAAACACCATATATTTT
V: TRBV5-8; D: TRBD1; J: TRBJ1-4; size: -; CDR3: CASSNEPGQADEKLFF; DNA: TGTGCCAGCAGCAACGAACCGGGACAGGCGGATGAAAAACTGTTTTTT
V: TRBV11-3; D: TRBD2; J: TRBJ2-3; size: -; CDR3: CASSSGLAGVDTQYF; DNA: TGTGCCAGCAGCTCGGGACTAGCGGGGGTCGATACGCAGTATTTT
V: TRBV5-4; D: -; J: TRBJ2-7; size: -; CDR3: CASSLGSGGPYEQYF; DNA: TGTGCCAGCAGCTTGGGGTCAGGGGGGCCCTACGAGCAGTACTTC
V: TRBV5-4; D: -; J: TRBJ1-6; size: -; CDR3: CASSLDSSPLHF; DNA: TGTGCCAGCAGCTTGGATAGCTCACCCCTCCACTTT
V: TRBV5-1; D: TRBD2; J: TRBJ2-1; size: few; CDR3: CASSYWREGGNEQFF; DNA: TGCGCCAGCAGCTACTGGCGGGAGGGGGGGAATGAGCAGTTCTTC
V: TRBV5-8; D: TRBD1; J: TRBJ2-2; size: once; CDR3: CASRGTARNTGELFF; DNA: TGTGCCAGCAGGGGGACAGCGAGAAACACCGGGGAGCTGTTTTTT